This T cell receptor beta chain was sequenced for a study of cytomegalovirus exposure and HLA in healthy donors (dated by TCRdb to about 2017). Regarding the complete study: According to an earlier analysis of a few hundred of the donors, about 190 million T cells yielded 117 million unique TCR beta sequences and about 300 Gb of sequence data. The study aimed to test whether cataloging public T cell receptors could reveal signatures of past pathogen exposure. To decide whether each TCR beta V gene segment behaved as functional or pseudogenic, an earlier analysis of some 600 of the donors relied on high-throughput TCR beta sequencing. A later analysis re-analyzed previously published TCR beta repertoires from 550 to 700 donors and added high-resolution HLA genotyping to study TCR occurrence patterns. A later genetic analysis took genome-wide SNP genotypes for about three fifths of the 666 donors and used that subset as a discovery cohort. The genetic ancestry cluster associated with self-reported Caucasian donors included around four fifths of the 300 to 400 genotyped donors. The study profiled the T cell repertoires of 500 to 800 subjects by immunosequencing and related them to cytomegalovirus serostatus. Class I and class II HLA loci were covered by the typing at four-digit resolution. Along with the roughly 710-subject first cohort, a separate validation cohort of around 110 different subjects was used. All discovery cohort repertoires had been generated on a single sequencing platform. A handful of DR-DQ haplotypes were handled as single units for association and clustering because linkage in the cohort was strong. Among about 400 genotyped donors of the cohort, an average of roughly 230,000 unique TCR beta nucleotide sequences was sequenced per donor, of which roughly 17% were non-productive. The study combined high-throughput TCR immunosequencing, statistical association of individual TCRs with disease status, and machine learning to predict cytomegalovirus infection status. Rather than using new phenotypic data, the later analysis identified candidate immune exposures from TCR beta sequences and from how often those sequences occurred across donors. Roughly 300 gigabases of sequencing data and 70 million to 85 million unique TCR sequences were included in an early release covering 550 to 800 HLA-typed donors. Alongside the repertoire data, information on donor age, sex, ethnicity and CMV serostatus was compiled. Typing coverage varied by locus: roughly 629-640 donors for A, B, C, DRB1 and DQB1; roughly 510 for DQA1; approximately 610 for DPA1; roughly 450 for DPB1. Study-level results and caveats: According to the authors, the approach could potentially be generalized to other disease states and immunological phenotypes. The earlier analysis of nearly 600 of the donors excluded approximately 15 rarely observed V segments, including chromosome 9 orphons, because counts were too low. Sequencing depth was assumed to be roughly uniform across donors in the presence/absence analyses, though that assumption may not hold. A later analysis reported that several top co-occurrence clusters appeared linked to parvovirus B19, influenza, CMV and Epstein-Barr virus. The 87-base-pair reads could not distinguish some IMGT-functional V segments, including TRBV6-2 and TRBV6-3, so those segments were excluded. In this cohort, only TCR beta chains were sequenced, and detectable features were limited by the absence of alpha or paired-chain data. The only immune exposure information available for the cohort was CMV serostatus. In an earlier analysis of roughly 500 of the donors, most TCR beta V segments appeared in productive rearrangements about 90% or about 30% of the time, broadly matching IMGT annotations. Linkage disequilibrium might explain the correlated functional status among segregating V segments, but an unknown experimental factor could not be ruled out. The classifier was reported to diagnose cytomegalovirus status with high specificity and sensitivity in both the original cohort and the validation cohort. A later analysis associated 16,951 TCR beta sequences with specific HLA alleles at a false discovery rate of 0.05. In a later analysis, the rate of TCR association differed among HLA loci, with DRB1 alleles having the most associated TCRs and HLA-C alleles having the fewest. A cluster of highly shared sequence variants was judged likely to represent a technical artifact of the sequencing pipeline. A further reported finding was that TCR beta sequences accurately predicted the HLA-A and HLA-B alleles for most subjects in the first cohort. Most CMV-associated TCR beta chains appeared to be HLA-restricted in a later analysis, and the HLA associations seemed to be driven largely by CMV exposure. In a later analysis, HLA-associated TCR beta chains showed more clonal expansion and lower generation probabilities than non-associated chains that were equally common. A few of the identified cytomegalovirus-associated TCR beta chains were confirmed in vitro to be specific for cytomegalovirus antigens. In a later genetic analysis, a missense DCLRE1C variant was associated with V-gene and J-gene trimming of TCR beta chains, and the association was replicated in an independent cohort. Compared with the 666-donor mean, donors in an Asian-associated ancestry cluster had fewer N-insertions in productive TCRs, according to a later genetic analysis. In the study, approximately 160 TCR beta chains were listed as associated with cytomegalovirus. Because some donors lacked HLA typing at each locus, the association tests relied only on the typed subset. Most TCR sequences were observed very rarely across donors, whereas some public TCRs were present in many individuals. Assigning TCR associations to individual alleles was difficult when HLA alleles, especially DR and DQ, strongly co-occurred.

The cohort comprised 666 healthy bone marrow donors. At the time of sampling, every cohort member was nominally healthy, though immune exposures that went unrecorded were likely present. The donor was CMV seropositive and was included in the group of some 290 seropositive cohort members. Every donor gave a peripheral blood sample, and the peripheral blood mononuclear cells from that sample were used for TCR beta sequencing. Genomic DNA extraction from the blood cell samples was performed with the Qiagen DNeasy Blood Extraction Kit. This clone showed up just once. Its antigen remains undetermined. Base qualities were left out, and no much larger clone turns up one base away. Relative to germline, V is 6 bases shorter and J is 2 bases shorter, with 5 bases between their ends. For CDR1 and CDR2, the germline V gene lists SNHLY and FYNNEI. The CDR3 holds 13 amino acids from the cysteine to the phenylalanine. Only the CDR3 portion is preserved as DNA: 39 bases, with reading frame beginning at the first base.

To prepare the library, the immunoSEQ multiplex PCR assay was applied. The multiplex PCR relied on a mix of 60 forward primers for TCR Vbeta segments and 13 reverse primers for TCR Jbeta segments. The CDR3 region of rearranged TCR beta genes was amplified from genomic DNA with a multiplex PCR assay. The amplified TCR beta libraries were sequenced on the Illumina HiSeq System as 87-base-pair reads. As for how the authors treated the data: Across the 670 or so repertoires, a later analysis counted roughly 77 million unique TCR beta chains, approximately 10 million of which were shared by at least two donors. A nearest-neighbor algorithm error-corrected the raw reads and collapsed the reads into unique sequences, merging closely related sequences to remove PCR and sequencing errors. CDR3 sequences were aligned to IMGT reference sequences to assign V, D and J gene segments. Each retained sequence needed at least a six-nucleotide match to both a V gene segment and a J gene segment. Rearrangements were called productive when the CDR3 lacked stop codons and stayed in frame with V and J; all others were non-productive. CDR3 was defined by IMGT convention, running from the second conserved V-encoded cysteine to the conserved J-encoded phenylalanine. Sequences without an unambiguous match to a single V gene segment were excluded from the earlier analysis of 450 to 750 of the donors. An earlier analysis of roughly 590 of the donors called V segments functional above 56.7% productive rearrangements and segregating when the between-donor standard deviation exceeded 5%. A statistical classification framework was built to diagnose cytomegalovirus status from the catalog of TCR beta chain sequences. In a later analysis, V and J genes were assigned by comparing TCR nucleotide sequences against IMGT/GENE-DB human TR gene sequences. The TCRdist pipeline was used in a later analysis to assign CDR3 sequences and most-parsimonious VDJ recombination scenarios. In a later analysis, each TCR beta chain was defined by its CDR3 amino acid sequence together with its V-gene family, and reads without a unique V-gene family were excluded. As a way to deal with suspected cross-contamination and a sequencing artifact, a later analysis dropped 450 to 700 nucleotide sequences that were highly shared and had low generation probability. A later analysis calculated a clonal expansion index for each public chain from normalized within-repertoire ranks of inferred template counts. In a later analysis, generation probabilities were computed using a VDJ recombination model fitted to out-of-frame rearrangements, and the results were checked against IGoR. In a later analysis, hypergeometric tests were used to score TCR-TCR, TCR-HLA and TCR-CMV co-occurrence, with a repertoire-size bias correction applied to TCR pairs. A later analysis estimated false discovery rates by permuting HLA or CMV assignments 20 times. In a later analysis, co-occurring TCRs were grouped with DBSCAN, and TCRdist sequence similarity was added when clustering was performed within HLA-allele-positive subsets. Co-occurrence clustering excluded repertoires with fewer than 30,000 or more than 120,000 public chains, plus five with anomalous nucleotide sharing. This is the immuneACCESS table as TCRdb keeps it, with only in-frame sequences that have V and J called. A part of the clones is gone; compared with another copy, unresolved V genes explain less than half, and the rest is unexplained. The DNA gave D and trimming, while V, J and clone size come from that table. This sample gives some 200,000 clones in total; about three quarters of them show up just once. Together, the top ten hold around 2.9% of the sample.

This clonotype originated in a woman aged 55-70 years in good health and CMV-seropositive. The chain was built from TRBV2 and TRBJ1-6; no D gene is confidently identified. Input material: PBMCs. The CDR3 reads as follows: CASRGTYNSPLHF. The DNA is TGTGCCAGCAGGGGCACCTATAATTCACCCCTCCACTTT.